Shown below are 29 T cell receptor beta chains from a single sample sequenced in a study of blood T cell repertoires in COVID-19. Assay: immunoSEQ multiplex PCR; the TCRdb copy retains only in-frame clones and omits some. This sample yields around 200,000 clones, of which 85% to 90% are seen a single time; less than 1.5% belongs to the top ten. Material: PBMCs or T cells enriched from blood (not recorded which). The source is a man aged 25 to 45 who had recovered from COVID-19.

The chain uses TRBV7-8 and TRBJ2-7; 9 bases are a match to TRBD1. V was clipped by 1 base and J by 1 base; unmatched bases: 5. Germline V lookup: CDR1 SGHVS, CDR2 FQNEAQ. The CDR3 runs to 16 residues. The DNA for the CDR3 is TGTGCCAGCAGCTTAGTGGGGACAGGGTTTTCCTACGAGCAGTACTTC. The encoded protein is CASSLVGTGFSYEQYF.

The chain uses TRBV11-2 and TRBJ2-3; D unresolved. Germline V gives CDR1 SGHAT, CDR2 FQNNGV. The V end was cut by 5 bases, the J end by 2 bases, with 5 bases between. The CDR3 runs to 12 residues. The CDR3: CASSPYTDTQYF. DNA of the CDR3: TGTGCCAGCAGCCCTTACACAGATACGCAGTATTTT.

The V and J genes are TRBV11-2 and TRBJ2-3; no definite D call. The CDR3 is 15 amino acids. The germline CDR1 and CDR2 sequences are SGHAT and FQNNGV. Trimming shortened V by 0 bases and J by 0 bases, and 7 bases separated the two germline ends. This CDR3 reads CASSLDSFSTDTQYF. The CDR3 DNA reads as TGTGCCAGCAGCTTAGACTCCTTTAGCACAGATACGCAGTATTTT.

The chain joins TRBV19 to TRBJ1-2; possibly TRBD1 for D (5 bases). Trimming cost V 3 bases and J 4 bases, with 21 bases left between them. The CDR3 runs to 17 residues. Germline V gene lookup returns CDR1 LNHDA and CDR2 SQIVND (reference sequence). CDR3 bases: TGTGCCAGTAGTATTTTCGCGGGGCGGGAGGTCTTCTATGGCTACACCTTC. This sequence encodes CASSIFAGREVFYGYTF.

The V gene is TRBV19, the J gene TRBJ2-2, with D perhaps matching TRBD1 (5 bases). Trimming shortened V by 1 base and J by 6 bases, and 12 bases separated the two germline ends. This CDR3 has 15 amino acids. Germline V gives CDR1 LNHDA, CDR2 SQIVND (reference sequence). CDR3 amino acids: CASSIGTYGPGELFF. DNA of the CDR3: TGTGCCAGTAGTATAGGGACATATGGGCCCGGGGAGCTGTTTTTT.

The chain has TRBV9 and TRBJ2-7; 10 bases map to TRBD2. Germline loops: CDR1 SGDLS, CDR2 YYNGEE. V gave up 0 bases and J gave up 4 bases; unmatched junction bases: 4. The CDR3 runs to 15 residues. This chain's CDR3 is CASSVGLAGVYEQYF. The DNA for the CDR3 is TGTGCCAGCAGCGTAGGGCTAGCGGGAGTGTACGAGCAGTACTTC. Full variable domain (rest looked up from reference TRBV9 and TRBJ2-7): DSGVTQTPKHLITATGQRVTLRCSPRSGDLSVYWYQQSLDQGLQFLIQYYNGEERAKGNILERFSAQQFPDLHSELNLSSLELGDSALYFCASSVGLAGVYEQYFGPGTRLTVT.

The chain uses TRBV28 and TRBJ2-2; D is undetermined. This CDR3 is 11 amino acids long. Trimming stripped 7 bases from V and 3 bases from J, with 3 bases between. Germline V gives CDR1 MDHEN, CDR2 SYDVKM. CDR3 sequence: CASTDTGELFF. The CDR3 coding sequence is TGTGCCAGCACGGACACCGGGGAGCTGTTTTTT. The variable domain in full, completed from reference TRBV28 and TRBJ2-2, reads DVKVTQSSRYLVKRTGEKVFLECVQDMDHENMFWYRQDPGLGLRLIYFSYDVKMKEKGDIPEGYSVSREKKERFSLILESASTNQTSMYLCASTDTGELFFGEGSRLTVL.

V is TRBV7-9 and J is TRBJ2-2, with 9 bases that match TRBD2. Losses at the gene ends were 4 bases for V and 0 bases for J; bases not matched to a gene: 6. Looked up from germline, CDR1 is SEHNR and CDR2 is FQNEAQ (reference sequence). The CDR3 loop spans 17 amino acids. The CDR3 sequence: CASSSPRGGANTGELFF. As DNA, the CDR3 is TGTGCCAGCAGCTCTCCCCGCGGGGGGGCGAACACCGGGGAGCTGTTTTTT.

The chain couples TRBV11-1 to TRBJ2-1, with D perhaps matching TRBD1 (6 bases). The germline gives CDR1 SGHAT, CDR2 FQDESV (reference sequence). This CDR3 contains 13 residues. V was clipped by 2 bases and J by 5 bases, with 7 bases between them. The CDR3 protein is CASSLNRDNEQFF. The CDR3 nucleotides are TGTGCCAGCAGCTTAAACAGGGACAATGAGCAGTTCTTC.

The rearrangement joins TRBV28 to TRBJ1-5; D perhaps matches TRBD1 (5 bases). The CDR3 loop spans 15 amino acids. Germline V gives CDR1 MDHEN, CDR2 SYDVKM. Between the trimmed V and J ends, which lost 4 bases and 4 bases, there was a span of 14 bases. CDR3 amino acids: CASSSQGRMNQPQHF. The CDR3 DNA reads TGTGCCAGCAGTTCGCAGGGAAGGATGAATCAGCCCCAGCATTTT.

This chain links TRBV14 with TRBJ2-5; TRBD1 matches 9 bases. This CDR3 is built from 15 residues. Germline V gives CDR1 SGHDN, CDR2 FVKESK. The ends lost 4 bases at V and 2 bases at J; junction bases unmatched: 5. The CDR3 DNA sequence: TGTGCCAGCAGCCCCTGGACAGGGGAGCAAGAGACCCAGTACTTC. Translating gives CASSPWTGEQETQYF. Drawing the rest from reference TRBV14 and TRBJ2-5, the complete variable domain is EAGVTQFPSHSVIEKGQTVTLRCDPISGHDNLYWYRRVMGKEIKFLLHFVKESKQDESGMPNNRFLAERTGGTYSTLKVQPAELEDSGVYFCASSPWTGEQETQYFGPGTRLLVL.

This chain links TRBV27 with TRBJ1-4; D may be TRBD1 (5 bases). The CDR3 is 15 amino acids. Germline CDR1 and CDR2: MNHEY and SMNVEV (reference sequence). The V and J ends lost 5 bases and 0 bases respectively, with 10 bases between them. The DNA for the CDR3 is TGTGCCAGCAGTGCCCTGACAGCAACTAATGAAAAACTGTTTTTT. It yields the protein CASSALTATNEKLFF.

CDR3 bases: TGTGCCAGCAGTCAAGGACAGGGGGACACCGGGGAGCTGTTTTTT. Its protein is CASSQGQGDTGELFF. The chain links TRBV7-9 to TRBJ2-2, with TRBD1 matching over 10 bases. Per germline, CDR1 SEHNR and CDR2 FQNEAQ (reference sequence). The trim removed 6 bases at V and 3 bases at J, leaving 4 bases unmatched. This CDR3 region has 15 residues.

This clone was detected only once. The chain combines TRBV19 with TRBJ1-4; D not resolved. CDR3 length: 15 residues. Deletions cut 0 bases from V and 4 bases from J, with 9 bases between. Germline CDR1 reads LNHDA; CDR2 reads SQIVND (reference sequence). The CDR3 protein is CASSIEGGLNEKLFF. The CDR3 coding sequence is TGTGCCAGTAGTATAGAGGGCGGACTTAATGAAAAACTGTTTTTT.

The chain has TRBV2 and TRBJ2-7, with 10 bases that match TRBD1. This CDR3 is built from 16 residues. The ends lost 6 bases at V and 5 bases at J; junction bases unmatched: 13. Germline CDR1 SNHLY, CDR2 FYNNEI. CDR3 loop: CASRESRDRGRNEQYF. CDR3 in DNA: TGTGCCAGCAGAGAATCCCGGGACAGGGGCAGGAACGAGCAGTACTTC.

The chain has TRBV5-1 and TRBJ2-7, with 8 nucleotides matching TRBD2. Germline-derived CDR1 and CDR2 are SGHRS and YFSETQ. With V trimmed by 3 bases and J by 11 bases, 7 bases remained unmatched. This CDR3 has 12 amino acids. This CDR3 reads CASSSDSGAEYF. The CDR3 region has the DNA TGCGCCAGCAGCTCCGATAGCGGGGCTGAGTACTTC.

The chain combines TRBV21-1 with TRBJ1-5. TRBV21-1 is a pseudogene locus. The CDR3 consists of 15 residues. This chain's CDR3 is CASSKSEGNNQPQHF. Written as DNA, the CDR3 is TGTGCCAGCAGCAAATCTGAGGGAAACAATCAGCCCCAGCATTTT.

V gene TRBV5-8 combines with J gene TRBJ2-4; possible D gene TRBD2, 5 bases. This CDR3 spans 15 amino acids. Germline CDR1 is SGHTS and CDR2 is YDEGEE. Trimming shortened V by 0 bases and J by 7 bases, and 14 bases separated the two germline ends. DNA of the CDR3: TGTGCCAGCAGCTTGGGTCATCGGGGTTGGAACATTCAGTACTTC. Translation gives CASSLGHRGWNIQYF.

V usage is TRBV25-1 and J usage is TRBJ2-5; D perhaps matches TRBD1 (6 bases). Germline V gene data show CDR1 as MGHDK and CDR2 as SYGVNS. The CDR3 contains 14 residues. V dropped 3 bases and J dropped 7 bases, with 15 bases sitting between them. In DNA form, the CDR3 reads TGTGCCAGCAGTGACCAGGGGAGATGGGGGACCCAGTACTTC. Its protein is CASSDQGRWGTQYF.

J is TRBJ2-1 and V is TRBV6-5, with D possibly matching TRBD2 (5 bases). Looked up from germline, CDR1 is MNHEY and CDR2 is SVGAGI. This CDR3 has 15 amino acids. The ends were cut back, 7 bases at V and 0 bases at J, with 13 bases in the middle. The DNA of the CDR3 is TGTGCCAGCACCCATAGCGCCAGCTCCTACAATGAGCAGTTCTTC. Translation: CASTHSASSYNEQFF.

The chain recombines TRBV28 with TRBJ2-6; TRBD1 agrees at 9 bases. Trimming at V came to 6 bases and at J to 3 bases, leaving 3 bases not matched to a gene. The CDR3 covers 15 residues. Germline V lookup: CDR1 MDHEN, CDR2 SYDVKM. This CDR3 is CASRQGAFGANVLTF. The CDR3 DNA reads as TGTGCCAGCAGACAGGGGGCGTTTGGGGCCAACGTCCTGACTTTC.

This clone appeared once. The chain links TRBV9 to TRBJ1-5; tentative D call: TRBD1 (5 bases). V lost 4 bases to trimming and J lost 3 bases, with 14 bases between them. The CDR3 consists of 15 residues. Germline V gives CDR1 SGDLS, CDR2 YYNGEE. This CDR3 reads CASSKTDTYNQPQHF. In DNA, the CDR3 is TGTGCCAGCAGCAAAACGGACACCTACAATCAGCCCCAGCATTTT.

This chain connects TRBV4-1 to TRBJ2-3, with D possibly matching TRBD1 (6 bases). The CDR3 is made up of 17 amino acids. Trimming cost V 0 bases and J 2 bases, with 15 bases left between them. Looked up from germline, CDR1 is MGHRA and CDR2 is YSYEKL. This CDR3 reads CASSQDSPGTYTDTQYF. For the CDR3, the DNA is TGCGCCAGCAGCCAAGATTCCCCCGGGACATACACAGATACGCAGTATTTT.

The chain combines TRBV7-2 with TRBJ2-1; maybe TRBD2 (7 bases). Trimming took 7 bases from V and 3 from J, leaving 22 bases between them. Germline values: CDR1 SGHTA, CDR2 FQGNSA. This CDR3 comprises 17 residues. CDR3 DNA sequence: TGTGCCAGCAACCGCGAGGGGCGGGGGCCCCTCTACAATGAGCAGTTCTTC. Translating gives CASNREGRGPLYNEQFF.

The chain employs TRBV6-5 and TRBJ2-2; tentative D call: TRBD1 (5 bases). The V gene's germline CDR1 is MNHEY and CDR2 SVGAGI. There are 14 residues in the CDR3. V shed 6 bases and J shed 1 base, with 9 bases lying between them. CDR3 loop: CASRQTGNTGELFF. DNA for the CDR3: TGTGCCAGCAGACAAACAGGGAACACCGGGGAGCTGTTTTTT.

The chain couples TRBV5-5 to TRBJ1-1; TRBD1 might be the D (6 bases). Germline-derived CDR1 and CDR2 are SGHKS and YYEKEE (reference sequence). The CDR3 covers 16 residues. The V end lost 0 bases, the J end lost 4 bases, and 16 bases lay between the germline ends. CDR3 in amino acids: CASSLEWGRRATEAFF. The CDR3 DNA reads as TGTGCCAGCAGCTTGGAGTGGGGGCGCAGGGCCACTGAAGCTTTCTTT.

The V and J genes are TRBV2 and TRBJ2-1; 7 bases are a match to TRBD2. Germline-derived CDR1 and CDR2 are SNHLY and FYNNEI. The CDR3 is 15 amino acids. The junction had 6 bases not matched to a gene; V was cut back by 5 bases and J by 2 bases. CDR3 loop: CASSISGLAYNEQFF. The CDR3 DNA reads TGTGCCAGCAGTATTTCAGGACTAGCCTACAATGAGCAGTTCTTC.

This clone occurred once. Written as DNA, the CDR3 is TGTGCCAGCAGCTTTACAGGGGACAACTATGGCTACACCTTC. This gives the protein CASSFTGDNYGYTF. The chain links TRBV5-5 to TRBJ1-2; the match to TRBD1 covers 7 bases. CDR1 and CDR2 from the germline V gene are SGHKS and YYEKEE (reference sequence). Losses at the gene ends were 2 bases for V and 2 bases for J; bases not matched to a gene: 3. The CDR3 length is 14 residues.

V usage is TRBV9 and J usage is TRBJ2-1; 11 bases line up with TRBD2. This CDR3 has 16 amino acids. In germline, CDR1 is SGDLS, CDR2 YYNGEE. V gave up 0 bases and J gave up 7 bases; unmatched junction bases: 6. This CDR3 is CASSVGPSGRSNEQFF. CDR3 bases: TGTGCCAGCAGCGTAGGGCCTAGCGGGAGGTCGAATGAGCAGTTCTTC.